This is a list of T cell receptor beta chains from one sample in a study of blood T cell repertoires in COVID-19. Method: immunoSEQ multiplex PCR; TCRdb's copy keeps in-frame clones and lacks some. This repertoire shows about 87,000 clones, 88% found once; its top ten account for roughly 11%. The sequenced sample was peripheral blood. Every receptor here comes from a man older than 75 with acute or convalescent COVID-19. The CDR3 runs from the conserved cysteine through the conserved F or W. Each record gives: D gene, J gene, V gene, clone size, CDR3 DNA, CDR3 protein. D genes are given only for firm matches. Only some rows state a clone size, as once, few, many or a class for expanded clones.

.,TRBJ2-6,TRBV10-2,.,TGCGCCAGCAGAAACAGAGCCGGGGCCAACGTCCTGACTTTC,CASRNRAGANVLTF
TRBD1,TRBJ1-1,TRBV28,once,TGTGCCAGCAGTTTAGGGACAGGGAACACTGAAGCTTTCTTT,CASSLGTGNTEAFF
.,TRBJ2-7,TRBV20-1,.,TGCAGTGCTAGGGATGAACCAGGGCAGTACTTC,CSARDEPGQYF
.,TRBJ2-7,TRBV7-9,.,TGTGCCAGCAGCCCCCAGGGTGCGGGGCCGAACTACGAGCAGTACTTC,CASSPQGAGPNYEQYF
TRBD2,TRBJ2-3,TRBV5-4,.,TGTGCCAGCAGCTTGGGTCATGCGGGGGGAGGGGATACGCAGTATTTT,CASSLGHAGGGDTQYF
TRBD2,TRBJ2-7,TRBV29-1,few,TGCAGCGTTGAAAAGGGAGGGGACGAGCAGTACTTC,CSVEKGGDEQYF
TRBD2,TRBJ2-7,TRBV5-6,.,TGTGCCAGCAGCTTGAGGACTAGCGGGAGTTCCTACGAGCAGTACTTC,CASSLRTSGSSYEQYF
TRBD1,TRBJ1-1,TRBV7-2,.,TGTGCCAGCAGCTGGGGGACAGGGTTGGTTGTGACTGAAGCTTTCTTT,CASSWGTGLVVTEAFF
TRBD1,TRBJ1-5,TRBV5-1,.,TGCGCCAGCAGCTTTAGCCCATCAGGGGGCCGTGAGCCCCAGCATTTT,CASSFSPSGGREPQHF
.,TRBJ1-4,TRBV9,.,TGTGCCAGCAGCGTAGGGACTCAATTTCCTGGGTCTTCTATAGTACGGAGTGAAAAACTGTTTTTT,CASSVGTQFPGSSIVRSEKLFF
.,TRBJ2-5,TRBV2,once,TGTGCCAGCAAGACCTCGGAGGGCCCAGAGACCCAGTACTTC,CASKTSEGPETQYF
.,TRBJ1-5,TRBV6-4,.,TGTGCCAGCAGTGAGACATATAGCAATCAGCCCCAGCATTTT,CASSETYSNQPQHF
.,TRBJ2-1,TRBV7-3,.,TGTGCCACCTCCAGGGCAGGCCCCTACAATGAGCAGTTCTTC,CATSRAGPYNEQFF
TRBD2,TRBJ2-7,TRBV30,.,TGTGCCTGGAGGGGGACTACCTACGAGCAGTACTTC,CAWRGTTYEQYF
.,TRBJ2-7,TRBV27,.,TGTGCCAGCAGTCCGCGGGGACTTCTAATCTCCTACGAGCAGTACTTC,CASSPRGLLISYEQYF
.,TRBJ2-1,TRBV7-9,.,TGTGCCAGCAGCTCTGGCTCTTCAGAGCAGTTCTTC,CASSSGSSEQFF
TRBD2,TRBJ2-3,TRBV27,.,TGTGCCAGCGGCATACTAGCGGGGTTCACAGATACGCAGTATTTT,CASGILAGFTDTQYF
.,TRBJ1-1,TRBV11-3,.,TGTGCCAGCAGTTACGGGGGTATGAACACTGAAGCTTTCTTT,CASSYGGMNTEAFF
.,TRBJ1-5,TRBV7-2,.,TGTGCCAGCAGCTTAGGGCACCAACAGCCCCAGCATTTT,CASSLGHQQPQHF
TRBD2,TRBJ2-1,TRBV19,.,TGTGCCAGTAGTATCGGACTAGCGGGAGGGCAGGCGGAGCAGTTCTTC,CASSIGLAGGQAEQFF
TRBD2,TRBJ2-1,TRBV28,.,TGTGCCAGCAGGGGAAGACTAGCGGGAGGGGGTGAGCAGTTCTTC,CASRGRLAGGGEQFF
TRBD2,TRBJ2-1,TRBV19,once,TGTGCCAGTAGTAATCTAGCGGGAGGATGGAATGAGCAGTTCTTC,CASSNLAGGWNEQFF
TRBD2,TRBJ2-3,TRBV11-2,.,TGTGCCAGCAGCTCGTGGACTAGCGGGGGGGCAGATACGCAGTATTTT,CASSSWTSGGADTQYF
.,TRBJ1-5,TRBV2,.,TGTGCCAGCAGTATTACCCGGGACACCCGAAGCAATCAGCCCCAGCATTTT,CASSITRDTRSNQPQHF
TRBD1,TRBJ1-1,TRBV19,.,TGTGCCAGTAGAGACCCTTCACAGGGGCGGGACACTGAAGCTTTCTTT,CASRDPSQGRDTEAFF
.,TRBJ2-1,TRBV7-8,.,TGTGCCAGCAGCCCCCGGGGCGGGATAGATCATGAGCAGTTCTTC,CASSPRGGIDHEQFF